The 17 T cell receptor beta chains listed next were all sequenced from one sample in a study of response to subunit inactivated influenza vaccine. MiXCR, applied by TCRdb to the RT-PCR reads, yields one record per CDR3 protein. Here the sample spans over 650,000 distinct CDR3 sequences, about 18% being singletons. Here the sequenced sample was PBMCs from blood, taken around 5 days after vaccination. The source is a man aged 45-60 years who received an inactivated influenza vaccine.

CDR3 amino acids: CASSLAGTGGEAFF. CDR3 DNA: TGTGCCAGCAGTTTAGCTGGGACAGGGGGTGAAGCTTTCTTT. The chain couples TRBV12-3 or TRBV12-4 to TRBJ1-1; 11 bases line up with TRBD1. This CDR3 has 14 residues. Unmatched junction bases numbered 1, after V lost 0 bases and J lost 7 bases.

The chain employs TRBV7-9 and TRBJ1-1; D not certain. Trimming shortened V by 1 base and J by 5 bases, and 8 bases separated the two germline ends. CDR3 length: 13 amino acids. Germline assignment: CDR1 SEHNR and CDR2 FQNEAQ (reference sequence). The CDR3 DNA is TGTGCCAGCAGCTTAGTTGAAGGGACTGAAGCTTTCTTT. Its protein is CASSLVEGTEAFF.

This clonotype appeared a few times. This CDR3 is CASSLVAGTSGRARSYEQYF. CDR3 in DNA: TGTGCCAGCAGCTTAGTCGCCGGGACTAGCGGGAGGGCCCGATCCTACGAGCAGTACTTC. V is TRBV7-2 and J is TRBJ2-7; 16 bases align to TRBD2. J was trimmed by 1 base and V by 1 base; bases with no gene match: 10. The CDR3 runs to 20 residues. CDR1 is SGHTA, CDR2 FQGNSA, per germline.

The V and J genes are TRBV12-5 and TRBJ2-1; D is unclear. Deletions cut 8 bases from V and 8 bases from J, with 22 bases between. This CDR3 is 15 amino acids long. Germline CDR1 is LGHNT and CDR2 is FRNRAP. The CDR3 loop is CASLLDFPEVHEQFF. DNA for the CDR3: TGTGCTAGTCTGCTTGACTTTCCAGAAGTGCATGAGCAGTTCTTC.

Regarding this clonotype: This may be a read error, as it is one base from a much larger clone. The chain has TRBV15 and TRBJ2-3; D remains unclear. CDR3 length equals 13 residues. From germline, CDR1 is LNHNV and CDR2 YYDKDF (reference sequence). Deletions cut 1 base from V and 3 bases from J, with 5 bases between. For the CDR3, the DNA is TGTGCCACCAGCAGAGTCCTGACAGATACGCAGTATTTT. Its translation is CATSRVLTDTQYF.

This rearrangement joins TRBV6-1 to TRBJ2-7, with 12 bases aligning to TRBD1. Germline V gives CDR1 MNHNS, CDR2 SASEGT. After removal of 3 bases from V and 6 bases from J, the junction contained 12 bases not matched to a gene. There are 17 residues in the CDR3. The CDR3 protein is CASSDQRPGQGAPEQYF. The CDR3 DNA reads TGTGCCAGCAGTGACCAACGCCCGGGACAGGGGGCCCCCGAGCAGTACTTC.

This clonotype came up many times. The V call is TRBV25-1, the J call TRBJ2-3; TRBD2 is a possible D gene (6 bases). CDR3 length: 15 residues. Trimming removed 8 bases from V and 1 base from J, with 16 bases in between. In germline, CDR1 is MGHDK, CDR2 SYGVNS. The CDR3 spells CASAEAAGGTDTQYF. CDR3 sequence (DNA): TGTGCCAGCGCAGAAGCAGCGGGTGGCACAGATACGCAGTATTTT.

The gene calls are TRBV11-2 and TRBJ2-1; 10 nucleotides match TRBD2. Germline CDR1 SGHAT, CDR2 FQNNGV. The CDR3 loop spans 16 amino acids. V was pared by 1 base and J by 6 bases, with 6 bases of the junction left unmatched. The CDR3 coding sequence is TGTGCCAGCAGCTTAGGACCGGGACTAGCGTTCAATGAGCAGTTCTTC. This sequence encodes CASSLGPGLAFNEQFF.

There are a few counts of this clonotype. The chain is built from TRBV9 and TRBJ2-3; D may be TRBD1 (6 bases). Germline V gives CDR1 SGDLS, CDR2 YYNGEE. V lost 0 bases and J lost 4, with 12 bases in between. The CDR3 spans 15 residues. CDR3 nucleotide sequence: TGTGCCAGCAGCGTAGGGACAGATCGGGCAGATACGCAGTATTTT. It yields the protein CASSVGTDRADTQYF.

The chain joins TRBV20-1 to TRBJ2-2; tentatively, D is TRBD1 (5 bases). CDR3 length equals 13 residues. With 6 bases removed from V and 3 bases from J, the gap between germline ends came to 11 bases. Germline V gives CDR1 DFQATT, CDR2 SNEGSKA (reference sequence). CDR3 loop: CSARERDTGELFF. CDR3 in DNA: TGCAGTGCCAGGGAAAGGGACACCGGGGAGCTGTTTTTT.

The table lists this clonotype with a few counts. V usage is TRBV2 and J usage is TRBJ2-1; 8 nucleotides agree with TRBD1. V was clipped by 3 bases and J by 13 bases; unmatched bases: 5. Per the germline V gene, CDR1 is SNHLY and CDR2 is FYNNEI. The CDR3 spans 12 residues. CDR3 amino acids: CASSDRGLFQFF. CDR3 coding DNA: TGTGCCAGCAGTGACAGGGGGCTGTTTCAGTTCTTC.

Only a few counts were recorded for this clonotype. This sequence joins TRBV6-2 or TRBV6-3 and TRBJ1-1, with D possibly matching TRBD1 (6 bases). Germline values: CDR1 MNHEY, CDR2 SVGEGT. V gave up 9 bases and J gave up 10 bases, with 18 bases separating them. The CDR3 has 12 amino acids. This chain's CDR3 is CASSPGQRGAFF. The CDR3 coding sequence is TGTGCCAGTTCGCCAGGACAGCGCGGAGCTTTCTTT.

The chain uses TRBV20-1 and TRBJ2-2; TRBD2 is a possible D gene (5 bases). Germline-derived CDR1 and CDR2 are DFQATT and SNEGSKA (reference sequence). The V gene lost 6 bases and the J gene lost 4 bases, with 15 bases spanning the gap. This CDR3 is built from 14 residues. The CDR3 region is CSAERELGTGELFF. The DNA of the CDR3 is TGCAGTGCCGAGAGGGAGTTGGGCACCGGGGAGCTGTTTTTT.

This clonotype was observed at least ten times. This chain links TRBV4-2 with TRBJ2-7, with D unresolved. The CDR3 is 14 residues long. Germline V gives CDR1 LGHNA, CDR2 YNFKEQ. V was clipped by 0 bases and J by 2 bases, with 8 bases between them. The CDR3 reads CASSQDRATYEQYF. CDR3 coding DNA: TGTGCCAGCAGCCAAGATCGAGCGACCTACGAGCAGTACTTC.

The chain carries TRBV7-6 and TRBJ2-7; 9 positions agree with TRBD1. CDR1 is SGHVS, CDR2 FNYEAQ, per germline. The V gene end was trimmed by 2 bases and the J gene end by 5 bases; junction bases not matched to a gene: 7. The length of the CDR3 is 15 residues. The CDR3: CASSLKQGAPHEQYF. CDR3 nucleotide sequence: TGTGCCAGCAGCTTAAAACAGGGGGCACCCCACGAGCAGTACTTC.

The rearrangement links TRBV20-1 to TRBJ2-3; 11 bases line up with TRBD2. This CDR3 contains 15 residues. After removal of 5 bases from V and 2 bases from J, the junction contained 6 bases not matched to a gene. Germline V gene sequence: CDR1 DFQATT, CDR2 SNEGSKA (reference sequence). CDR3 loop: CSAARLAGNTDTQYF. The DNA of the CDR3 is TGCAGTGCTGCGCGACTAGCGGGAAACACAGATACGCAGTATTTT.

In its sample, this clonotype was seen many times. This chain links TRBV20-1 with TRBJ2-3, with D tentatively TRBD1 or TRBD2 (7 bases each). The CDR3 spans 13 residues. Germline V gives CDR1 DFQATT, CDR2 SNEGSKA (reference sequence). The germline V and J ends were trimmed by 6 bases and 2 bases, with 12 bases remaining between them. CDR3 sequence (DNA): TGCAGTGCCCAGGGGGGGAACACAGATACGCAGTATTTT. Translating gives CSAQGGNTDTQYF.